The clone carrying this T cell receptor (beta chain) appeared a few times. Its matching antigen is unknown. This entry comes from a study of blood T cells in healthy people across ages. The wider study: For every two T cells, template switching captured about one barcoded beta molecule. Study-level findings and limits: Significant beta diversity loss was already apparent by age roughly 40, declining roughly linearly.

PCR was performed a second time for roughly 7 to 12 cycles using a sample-barcoded 5' primer and a J-beta primer mix. TCRdb re-derived calls from the 5' RACE reads in MiXCR, one entry per CDR3 protein. This table has some 850,000 distinct CDR3 sequences, around a quarter appearing once. The ends were cut back, 0 bases at V and 5 bases at J, with 9 bases in the middle. Per the germline V gene, CDR1 is SGDLS and CDR2 is YYNGEE. The CDR3 has 13 residues. These data were also reused for a study on T cells of mothers and their children. From that paper: All RNA that had been extracted was used for cDNA synthesis at 1.5 ug per 15 ul. The authors added sample barcodes and 2-4 random nucleotides using the M1S primer of the second PCR.

This sequence was found in a boy aged 10-17 years in good health. The source material was blood. J is TRBJ2-7 and V is TRBV9; no clear D gene. This chain's CDR3 is CASSVAPLNEQYF. CDR3 bases: TGTGCCAGCAGCGTAGCCCCGCTCAACGAGCAGTACTTC.